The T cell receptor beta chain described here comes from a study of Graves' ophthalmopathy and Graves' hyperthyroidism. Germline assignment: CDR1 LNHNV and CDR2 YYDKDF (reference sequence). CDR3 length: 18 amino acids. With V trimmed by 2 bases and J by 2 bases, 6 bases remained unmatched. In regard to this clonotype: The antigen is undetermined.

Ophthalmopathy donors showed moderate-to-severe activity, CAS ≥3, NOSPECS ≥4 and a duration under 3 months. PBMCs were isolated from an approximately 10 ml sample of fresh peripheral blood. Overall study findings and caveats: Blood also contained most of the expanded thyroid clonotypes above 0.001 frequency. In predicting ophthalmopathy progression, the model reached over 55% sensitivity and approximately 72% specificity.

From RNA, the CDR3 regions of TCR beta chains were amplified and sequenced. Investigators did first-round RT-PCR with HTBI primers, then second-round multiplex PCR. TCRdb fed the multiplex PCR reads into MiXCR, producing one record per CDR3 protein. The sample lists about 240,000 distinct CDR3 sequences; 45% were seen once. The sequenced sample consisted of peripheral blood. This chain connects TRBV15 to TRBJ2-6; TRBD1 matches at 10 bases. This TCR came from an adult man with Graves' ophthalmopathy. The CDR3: CATSRMTGGGTGANVLTF. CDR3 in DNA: TGTGCCACCAGCAGAATGACAGGGGGCGGCACTGGGGCCAACGTCCTGACTTTC.